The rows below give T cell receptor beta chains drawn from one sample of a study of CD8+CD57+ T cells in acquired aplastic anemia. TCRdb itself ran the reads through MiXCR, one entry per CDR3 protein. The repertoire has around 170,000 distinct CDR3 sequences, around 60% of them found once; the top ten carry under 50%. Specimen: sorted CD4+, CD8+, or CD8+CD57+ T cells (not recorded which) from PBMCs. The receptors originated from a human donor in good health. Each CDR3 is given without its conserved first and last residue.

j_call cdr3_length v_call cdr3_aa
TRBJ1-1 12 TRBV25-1 ASSKTGGTTEAF
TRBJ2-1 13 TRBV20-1 SVAAGGTSYNEQF
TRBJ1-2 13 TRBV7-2 ASSLDSRDHYGYT
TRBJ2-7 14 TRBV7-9 TSSLAAGVGGGEQY
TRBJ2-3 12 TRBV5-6 ASSLSTGTDTQY
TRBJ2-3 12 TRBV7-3 ASSLTHSTDTQY
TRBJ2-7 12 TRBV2 ASSPTRPGYEQH
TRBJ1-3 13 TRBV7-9 ASSPPDSSGNTIY
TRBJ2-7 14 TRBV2 ASTVSIGHSSYEQY
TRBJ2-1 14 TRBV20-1 SARELAGAPLDEQF
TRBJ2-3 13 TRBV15 ATRGLAGGLDTQY
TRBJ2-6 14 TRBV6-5 ASSYRRGTGANVLT
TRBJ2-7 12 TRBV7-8 ASSLGSPNYEQY
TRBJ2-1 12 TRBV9 ASSFGTSGAEQF
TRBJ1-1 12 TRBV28 ASSLRLDPPEAF
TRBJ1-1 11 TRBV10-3 AVQREVGTEAF
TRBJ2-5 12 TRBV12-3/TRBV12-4 ASSLWTSGGSLY
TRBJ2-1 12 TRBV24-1 ATSGGTGVYEQF
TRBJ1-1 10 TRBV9 ASSADPGTAF
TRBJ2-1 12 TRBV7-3 ASSGPGQDNEQF
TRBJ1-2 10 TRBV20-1 SGMTGGYGYT
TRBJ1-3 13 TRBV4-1 ASSQDPGDGNTIY